This TCR beta chain was recorded in a study of monozygotic twins with cystic fibrosis. The study's findings and limits: Clonality was generally low (median roughly 0.01), higher in the most severe patients. In 13 of 16 pairs, V gene usage was closest to the co-twin's. Nucleotide-identical clonotype sharing was significantly higher within monozygotic CF twin pairs than between unrelated CF individuals.

Germline loops: CDR1 SGHTA, CDR2 FQGNSA. V lost 5 bases and J lost 0, with 14 bases in between. The CDR3 is 16 amino acids. This clone was seen a single time. Its antigen is unknown. The table came from immunoSEQ multiplex PCR; TCRdb's copy has only in-frame clones and leaves some out. The repertoire holds around 23,000 clones, with about 91% as singletons. What was sequenced was blood. The chain links TRBV7-2 to TRBJ2-1, with a weak D call TRBD1 (6 bases). The clonotype originates from a girl between 2 and 10 years old with cystic fibrosis. The CDR3 nucleotides read TGTGCCAGCAGCACGACAGGTTCTAGCTCCTACAATGAGCAGTTCTTC. Translation: CASSTTGSSSYNEQFF.